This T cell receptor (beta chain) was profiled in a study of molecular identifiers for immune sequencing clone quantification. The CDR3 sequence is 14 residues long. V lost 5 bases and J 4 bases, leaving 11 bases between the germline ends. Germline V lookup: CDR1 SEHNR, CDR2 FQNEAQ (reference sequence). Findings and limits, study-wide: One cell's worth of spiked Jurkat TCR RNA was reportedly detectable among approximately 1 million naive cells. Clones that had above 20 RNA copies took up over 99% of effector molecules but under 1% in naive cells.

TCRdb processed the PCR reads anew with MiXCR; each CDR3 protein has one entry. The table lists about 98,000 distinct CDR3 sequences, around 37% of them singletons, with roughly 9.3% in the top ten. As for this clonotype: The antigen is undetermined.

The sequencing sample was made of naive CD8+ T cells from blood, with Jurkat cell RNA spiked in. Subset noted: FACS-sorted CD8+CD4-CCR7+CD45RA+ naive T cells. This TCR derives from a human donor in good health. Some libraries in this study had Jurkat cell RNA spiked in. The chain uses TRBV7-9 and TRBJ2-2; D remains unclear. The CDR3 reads CASSLSLTTGELFF. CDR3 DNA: TGTGCCAGCAGCCTCTCGCTCACCACCGGGGAGCTGTTTTTT.